Sequencing of this T cell receptor beta chain was carried out in a study of blood T cell repertoires in COVID-19. Study-level information: Samples of COVID-19 (acute and convalescent) were obtained from the United States, Italy and Spain.

The sample holds a few counts of this clone. How the authors handled the data: Amplifying reference gene primers gave estimates of nucleated cell counts. Using immunoSEQ multiplex PCR, the repertoire was profiled, and TCRdb retains in-frame clones only, with some absent. V and J calls and clone size are given by that table; D and trimming were obtained from the DNA. The sample yields fewer than 140,000 clones, 84% seen once. After removal of 4 bases from V and 0 bases from J, the junction contained 5 bases not matched to a gene. Per germline, CDR1 SGHRS and CDR2 YFSETQ. The CDR3 sequence is 16 residues long.

The receptor comes from a woman aged 60 to 75 with acute or convalescent COVID-19. This chain connects TRBV5-1 to TRBJ2-1; 9 bases fit TRBD2. The material sequenced was peripheral blood. CDR3 sequence (DNA): TGCGCCAGCAGCGTAAGCGGGAGGAGCTCCTACAATGAGCAGTTCTTC. Translation: CASSVSGRSSYNEQFF.